This record covers a single TCR beta chain. Clones were read by immunoSEQ multiplex PCR, and TCRdb kept only the in-frame ones, dropping some. Of approximately 89,000 clones in the sample, around nine tenths were seen once. The data belong to a study of T cell responses to AZD1222 COVID-19 vaccine. The CDR3 is 14 residues long. The V end was cut by 4 bases, the J end by 4 bases, with 11 bases between. CDR1 is SGHDN, CDR2 FVKESK, per germline. The sequences come from peripheral blood, collected 28 days after the second AZD1222 dose. The source is an adult who received the AZD1222 COVID-19 vaccine. J is TRBJ1-3 and V is TRBV14, with TRBD1 as a possible D gene (6 bases). CDR3 in amino acids: CASSPRGLGNTIYF. The CDR3 coding sequence is TGTGCCAGCAGCCCTCGGGGGCTAGGAAACACCATATATTTT.